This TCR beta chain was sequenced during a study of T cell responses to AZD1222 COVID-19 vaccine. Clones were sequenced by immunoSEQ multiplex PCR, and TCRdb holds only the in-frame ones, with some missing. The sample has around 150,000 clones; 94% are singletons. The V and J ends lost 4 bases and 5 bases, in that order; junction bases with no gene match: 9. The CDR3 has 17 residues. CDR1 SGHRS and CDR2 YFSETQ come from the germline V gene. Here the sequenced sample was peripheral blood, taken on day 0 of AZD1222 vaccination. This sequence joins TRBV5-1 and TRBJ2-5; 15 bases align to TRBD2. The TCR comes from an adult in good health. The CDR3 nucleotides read TGCGCCAGCAGCACAGGACTAGCGGGAGGGCCTCCGGAGACCCAGTACTTC. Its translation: CASSTGLAGGPPETQYF.